This T cell receptor (beta chain) stems from a study of blood T cell repertoires in COVID-19. Study-level information: Donors in the United States, Italy and Spain gave samples during acute or convalescent COVID-19. PBMCs, B-cell-depleted T cells, or T cells provided the cDNA or gDNA that made up the material.

Using immunoSEQ multiplex PCR, the repertoire was profiled, and TCRdb retains in-frame clones only, with some absent. Among 200,000 or so clones, approximately 87% were seen once, and the ten largest hold 2.2%. Sequencing was done on a sample of peripheral blood. The receptor was derived from a woman aged 45-65 years with acute or convalescent COVID-19.

The CDR3 bases are TGCGCCAGCAGCCAAGAGGTGCTAGCGGGGAGGGCCGGGGAGCTGTTTTTT. Its protein product is CASSQEVLAGRAGELFF. The V gene is TRBV4-3, the J gene TRBJ2-2, with 9 bases matching TRBD2. The V gene's germline CDR1 is LGHNA and CDR2 YSLEER. The CDR3 sequence is 17 residues long. The V gene end was trimmed by 0 bases and the J gene end by 6 bases; junction bases not matched to a gene: 8.